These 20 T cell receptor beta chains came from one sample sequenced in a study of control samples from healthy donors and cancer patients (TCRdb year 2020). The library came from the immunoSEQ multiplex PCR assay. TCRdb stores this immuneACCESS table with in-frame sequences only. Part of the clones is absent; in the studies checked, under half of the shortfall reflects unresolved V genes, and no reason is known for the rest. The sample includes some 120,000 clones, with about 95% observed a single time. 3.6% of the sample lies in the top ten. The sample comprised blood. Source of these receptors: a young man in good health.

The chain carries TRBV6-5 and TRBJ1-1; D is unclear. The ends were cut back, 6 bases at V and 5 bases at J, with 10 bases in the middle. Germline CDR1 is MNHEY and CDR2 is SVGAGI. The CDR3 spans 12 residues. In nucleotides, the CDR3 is TGTGCCAGCAGCCTCGGACCGACTGAAGCTTTCTTT. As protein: CASSLGPTEAFF.

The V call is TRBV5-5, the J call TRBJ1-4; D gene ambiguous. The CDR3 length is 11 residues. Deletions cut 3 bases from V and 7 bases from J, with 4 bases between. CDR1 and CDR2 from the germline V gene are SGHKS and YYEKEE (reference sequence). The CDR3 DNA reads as TGTGCCAGCAGCTGGGGTGAAAAACTGTTTTTT. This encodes CASSWGEKLFF.

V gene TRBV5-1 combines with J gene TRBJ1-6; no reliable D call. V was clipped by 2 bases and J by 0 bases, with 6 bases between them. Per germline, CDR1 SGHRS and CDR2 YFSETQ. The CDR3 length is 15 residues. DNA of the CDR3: TGCGCCAGCAGCTTACTCCTCTCCTATAATTCACCCCTCCACTTT. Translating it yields CASSLLLSYNSPLHF.

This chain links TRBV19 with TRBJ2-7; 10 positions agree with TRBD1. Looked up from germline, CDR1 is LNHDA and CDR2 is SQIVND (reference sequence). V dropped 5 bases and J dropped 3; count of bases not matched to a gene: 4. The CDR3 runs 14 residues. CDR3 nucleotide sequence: TGTGCCAGTAGTTGGGACAGGGGTGACTACGAGCAGTACTTC. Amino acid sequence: CASSWDRGDYEQYF.

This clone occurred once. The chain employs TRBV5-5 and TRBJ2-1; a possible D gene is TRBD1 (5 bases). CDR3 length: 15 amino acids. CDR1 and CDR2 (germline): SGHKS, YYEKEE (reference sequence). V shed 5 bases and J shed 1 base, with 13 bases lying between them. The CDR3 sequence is CASRWGQGSYNEQFF. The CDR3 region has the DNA TGTGCCAGCAGATGGGGCCAGGGTTCCTACAATGAGCAGTTCTTC.

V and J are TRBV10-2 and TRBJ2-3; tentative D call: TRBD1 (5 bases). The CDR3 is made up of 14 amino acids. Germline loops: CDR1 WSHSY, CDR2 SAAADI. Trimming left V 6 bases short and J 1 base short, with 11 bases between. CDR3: CASSNLRGTDTQYF. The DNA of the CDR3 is TGCGCCAGCAGCAACCTCAGGGGCACAGATACGCAGTATTTT.

CDR3 DNA: TGTGCCATCGGGCGGACAGGGCTCGACGAGCAGTACTTC. Amino acid sequence: CAIGRTGLDEQYF. The chain combines TRBV10-3 with TRBJ2-7; 8 nucleotides agree with TRBD1. The germline V gene encodes CDR1 ENHRY and CDR2 SYGVKD. This CDR3 has 13 amino acids. V gave up 8 bases and J gave up 5 bases; unmatched junction bases: 8.

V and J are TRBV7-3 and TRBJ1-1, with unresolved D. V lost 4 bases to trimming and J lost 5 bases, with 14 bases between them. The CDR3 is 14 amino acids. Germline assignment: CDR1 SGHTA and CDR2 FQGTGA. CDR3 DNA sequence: TGTGCCAGCAGCTCAGACGGAGGTGGGACTGAAGCTTTCTTT. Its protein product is CASSSDGGGTEAFF.

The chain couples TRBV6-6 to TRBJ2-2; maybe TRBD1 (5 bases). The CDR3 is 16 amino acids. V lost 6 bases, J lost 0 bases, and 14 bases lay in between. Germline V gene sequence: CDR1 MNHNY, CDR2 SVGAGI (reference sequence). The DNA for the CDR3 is TGTGCCAGCAGCCCACGGACACCCTCGAACACCGGGGAGCTGTTTTTT. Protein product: CASSPRTPSNTGELFF.

CDR3 region: CASSQDLRRERFF. DNA for the CDR3: TGCGCCAGCAGCCAAGACCTGAGGCGGGAACGGTTCTTC. J is TRBJ2-1 and V is TRBV4-1; D is possibly TRBD2 (6 bases). The CDR3 length is 13 residues. V lost 0 bases, J lost 15 bases, and 15 bases lay in between. Germline V lookup: CDR1 MGHRA, CDR2 YSYEKL.

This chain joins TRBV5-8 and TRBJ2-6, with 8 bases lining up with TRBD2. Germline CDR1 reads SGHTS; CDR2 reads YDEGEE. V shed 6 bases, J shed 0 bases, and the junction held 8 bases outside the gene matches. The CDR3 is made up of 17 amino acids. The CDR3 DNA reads TGTGCCAGCATCCCCGGGGGGGGCAGCTCTGGGGCCAACGTCCTGACTTTC. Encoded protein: CASIPGGGSSGANVLTF.

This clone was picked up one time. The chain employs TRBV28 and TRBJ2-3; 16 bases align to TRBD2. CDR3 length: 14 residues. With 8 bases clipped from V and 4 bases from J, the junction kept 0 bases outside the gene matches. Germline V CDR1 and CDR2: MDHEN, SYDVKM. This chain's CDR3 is CASGTSGGADTQYF. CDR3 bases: TGTGCCAGCGGGACTAGCGGGGGGGCAGATACGCAGTATTTT.

The CDR3 here is CASSFGGGVDEQFF. The CDR3, as DNA: TGTGCCAGTAGTTTCGGTGGAGGGGTCGATGAGCAGTTCTTC. This chain connects TRBV19 to TRBJ2-1, with TRBD2 as a possible D gene (6 bases). Germline values: CDR1 LNHDA, CDR2 SQIVND (reference sequence). This CDR3 has 14 residues. V was trimmed by 5 bases and J by 8 bases, leaving 16 bases between them.

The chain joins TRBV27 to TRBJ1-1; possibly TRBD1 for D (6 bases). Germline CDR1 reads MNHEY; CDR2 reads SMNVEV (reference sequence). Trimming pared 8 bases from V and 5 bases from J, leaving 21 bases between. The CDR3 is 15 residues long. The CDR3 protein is CASYWSGVRGTEAFF. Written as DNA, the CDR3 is TGTGCCAGCTATTGGTCGGGGGTCAGGGGAACTGAAGCTTTCTTT.

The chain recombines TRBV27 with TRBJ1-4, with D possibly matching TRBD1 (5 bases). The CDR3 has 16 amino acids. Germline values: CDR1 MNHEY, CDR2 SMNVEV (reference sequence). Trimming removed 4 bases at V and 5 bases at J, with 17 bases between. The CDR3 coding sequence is TGTGCCAGCAGTTCATGGGTGCGGGACTGGAATGAAAAACTGTTTTTT. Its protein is CASSSWVRDWNEKLFF.

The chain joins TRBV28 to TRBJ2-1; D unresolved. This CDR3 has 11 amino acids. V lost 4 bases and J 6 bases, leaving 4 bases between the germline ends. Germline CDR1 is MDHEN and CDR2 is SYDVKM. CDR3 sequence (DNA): TGTGCCAGCAGTTACTTCAATGAGCAGTTCTTC. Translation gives CASSYFNEQFF. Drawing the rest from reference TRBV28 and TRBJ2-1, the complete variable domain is DVKVTQSSRYLVKRTGEKVFLECVQDMDHENMFWYRQDPGLGLRLIYFSYDVKMKEKGDIPEGYSVSREKKERFSLILESASTNQTSMYLCASSYFNEQFFGPGTRLTVL.

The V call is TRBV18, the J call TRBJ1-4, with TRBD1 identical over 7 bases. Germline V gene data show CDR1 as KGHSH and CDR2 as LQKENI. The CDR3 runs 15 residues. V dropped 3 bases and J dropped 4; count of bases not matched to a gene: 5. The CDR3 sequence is CASSPEGGINEKLFF. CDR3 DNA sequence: TGTGCCAGCTCACCTGAAGGGGGCATTAATGAAAAACTGTTTTTT.

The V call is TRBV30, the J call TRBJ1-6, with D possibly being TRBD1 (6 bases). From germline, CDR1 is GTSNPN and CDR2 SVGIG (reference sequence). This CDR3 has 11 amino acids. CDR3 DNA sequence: TGTGGCGCAGGGGATAATTCACCCCTCCACTTT. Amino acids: CGAGDNSPLHF.

The CDR3 bases are TGTGCCAGCAGCTCTGGACTTACTAGCACAGATACGCAGTATTTT. It translates to CASSSGLTSTDTQYF. This chain connects TRBV5-4 to TRBJ2-3; the D gene is possibly TRBD2 (5 bases). The CDR3 spans 15 residues. Germline CDR1 reads SGHNT; CDR2 reads YYREEE (reference sequence). V lost 3 bases to trimming and J lost 0 bases, with 11 bases between them.

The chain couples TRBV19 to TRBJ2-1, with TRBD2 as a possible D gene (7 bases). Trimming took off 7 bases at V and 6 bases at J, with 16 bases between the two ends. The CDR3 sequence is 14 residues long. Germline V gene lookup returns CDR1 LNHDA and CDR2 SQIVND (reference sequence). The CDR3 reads CASIGGGSGNEQFF. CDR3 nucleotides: TGTGCCAGTATAGGGGGGGGTAGCGGCAATGAGCAGTTCTTC. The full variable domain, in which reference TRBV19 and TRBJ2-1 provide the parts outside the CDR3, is DGGITQSPKYLFRKEGQNVTLSCEQNLNHDAMYWYRQDPGQGLRLIYYSQIVNDFQKGDIAEGYSVSREKKESFPLTVTSAQKNPTAFYLCASIGGGSGNEQFFGPGTRLTVL.